A single sample is the source of the 22 T cell receptor beta chains below, sequenced in a study of blood T cell repertoires in COVID-19. Libraries were prepared by immunoSEQ multiplex PCR; TCRdb keeps only in-frame clonotypes and omits some of them. The data hold 340,000 or so clones, with 70% to 90% observed a single time. Sequencing was carried out using PBMCs or T cells enriched from blood (not recorded which). These receptor sequences come from a woman aged 40 to 50 with acute COVID-19.

The chain links TRBV7-2 to TRBJ2-7; 11 bases agree with TRBD1. CDR1 SGHTA and CDR2 FQGNSA come from the germline V gene. The length of the CDR3 is 15 residues. The trim removed 5 bases at V and 2 bases at J, leaving 5 bases unmatched. The CDR3 nucleotides are TGTGCCAGCAGCCAACCGGGACAGGGGGCCTACGAGCAGTACTTC. This gives the protein CASSQPGQGAYEQYF.

The CDR3 sequence is CASSLIPLLRGAEQYF. DNA of the CDR3: TGTGCCAGCAGTTTAATCCCCCTTTTACGGGGGGCCGAGCAGTACTTC. The chain has TRBV27 and TRBJ2-7; D perhaps matches TRBD2 (7 bases). This CDR3 is 16 amino acids long. Germline V gene lookup returns CDR1 MNHEY and CDR2 SMNVEV (reference sequence). V lost 2 bases and J lost 6, with 20 bases in between.

The chain recombines TRBV7-9 with TRBJ1-6; D possibly corresponds to TRBD1 (5 bases). V was pared by 2 bases and J by 9 bases, with 14 bases between. The germline V gene encodes CDR1 SEHNR and CDR2 FQNEAQ (reference sequence). The CDR3 runs to 15 residues. CDR3 nucleotide sequence: TGTGCCAGCAGCTTACGATCGGACAATCCTTCACCCCTCCACTTT. It yields the protein CASSLRSDNPSPLHF.

The genes are TRBV3-1 (or the pseudogene TRBV3-2) and TRBJ1-2, with 7 bases that match TRBD1. Germline assignment: CDR1 LGHDT and CDR2 YNNKEL (reference sequence). The CDR3 sequence is 16 residues long. J gave up 8 bases and V 0 bases, and 12 bases lay outside the gene matches. CDR3 DNA: TGTGCCAGCAGCCAAGACGTCCAGAACAGGGGTTGGGGCTACACCTTC. This translates into CASSQDVQNRGWGYTF.

V is TRBV29-1 and J is TRBJ1-2; a weak D match, TRBD1 (5 bases). V was pared by 4 bases and J by 2 bases, with 14 bases between. The CDR3 loop spans 14 amino acids. Germline-derived CDR1 and CDR2 are SQVTM and ANQGSEA. CDR3 amino acids: CSVAPGRGNYGYTF. The CDR3 coding sequence is TGCAGCGTTGCACCGGGACGGGGGAACTATGGCTACACCTTC. The full variable domain, in which reference TRBV29-1 and TRBJ1-2 provide the parts outside the CDR3, is SAVISQKPSRDICQRGTSLTIQCQVDSQVTMMFWYRQQPGQSLTLIATANQGSEATYESGFVIDKFPISRPNLTFSTLTVSNMSPEDSSIYLCSVAPGRGNYGYTFGSGTRLTVV.

The chain has TRBV4-3 and TRBJ2-3; 8 bases map to TRBD2. This CDR3 comprises 14 residues. Germline CDR1 LGHNA, CDR2 YSLEER. The V gene end was trimmed by 6 bases and the J gene end by 5 bases; junction bases not matched to a gene: 7. The CDR3 sequence is CASSPGGAGDTQYF. The CDR3 coding sequence is TGCGCCAGCAGTCCCGGGGGGGCGGGAGATACGCAGTATTTT.

This chain joins TRBV9 and TRBJ1-3; possibly TRBD1 for D (5 bases). The CDR3 is made up of 16 amino acids. CDR1 is SGDLS and CDR2 is YYNGEE in the germline V gene. V was cut by 0 bases and J by 0 bases, with 10 bases left in between. The DNA of the CDR3 is TGTGCCAGCAGCGTAGCACCAGGGATCTCTGGAAACACCATATATTTT. The encoded protein is CASSVAPGISGNTIYF.

The chain recombines TRBV27 with TRBJ2-5, with TRBD1 identical over 7 bases. This CDR3 spans 17 amino acids. V trimming: 5 bases; J trimming: 1 base; junction bases outside the gene matches: 13. CDR1 MNHEY and CDR2 SMNVEV come from the germline V gene (reference sequence). CDR3 sequence reads: CASSRAGTVYTQETQYF. The CDR3 nucleotides are TGTGCCAGCAGTCGAGCCGGGACAGTTTATACCCAAGAGACCCAGTACTTC.

The CDR3 protein is CASSTTGDYEQYF. In DNA form, the CDR3 reads TGTGCCAGTAGTACAACAGGGGACTACGAGCAGTACTTC. The genes are TRBV19 and TRBJ2-7, with 7 bases matching TRBD1. The CDR3 has 13 residues. Per germline, CDR1 LNHDA and CDR2 SQIVND (reference sequence). V gave up 4 bases and J gave up 3 bases; unmatched junction bases: 3.

The chain employs TRBV7-6 and TRBJ1-1; 11 nucleotides align to TRBD1. Germline-derived CDR1 and CDR2 are SGHVS and FNYEAQ. The V and J ends lost 1 base and 3 bases, in that order; junction bases with no gene match: 4. CDR3 length: 16 amino acids. In nucleotides, the CDR3 is TGTGCCAGCAGCTTAGAGTTGGGACAGGGGGACACTGAAGCTTTCTTT. This encodes CASSLELGQGDTEAFF. The full variable domain, with the rest looked up from reference TRBV7-6 and TRBJ1-1, is GAGVSQSPRYKVTKRGQDVALRCDPISGHVSLYWYRQALGQGPEFLTYFNYEAQQDKSGLPNDRFSAERPEGSISTLTIQRTEQRDSAMYRCASSLELGQGDTEAFFGQGTRLTVV.

This rearrangement joins TRBV12-5 to TRBJ2-1; 9 bases agree with TRBD2. CDR3 size: 16 residues. The V segment lost 6 bases and the J segment 6 bases; nucleotides outside the gene matches: 12. In germline, CDR1 is LGHNT, CDR2 FRNRAP. In DNA form, the CDR3 reads TGTGCTAGTGGACCCCTTGCGGGGGGGTCTCGCAATGAGCAGTTCTTC. It encodes CASGPLAGGSRNEQFF. The complete variable domain, with remaining parts taken from reference TRBV12-5 and TRBJ2-1, reads DARVTQTPRHKVTEMGQEVTMRCQPILGHNTVFWYRQTMMQGLELLAYFRNRAPLDDSGMPKDRFSAEMPDATLATLKIQPSEPRDSAVYFCASGPLAGGSRNEQFFGPGTRLTVL.

This chain connects TRBV4-3 to TRBJ2-7; 13 bases agree with TRBD2. Germline CDR1 reads LGHNA; CDR2 reads YSLEER. The CDR3 is made up of 20 amino acids. V shed 0 bases and J 4 bases; nucleotides not matched to a gene: 15. CDR3 amino acids: CASSQDRGLAGEVGPYEQYF. CDR3 DNA: TGCGCCAGCAGCCAAGATCGAGGACTAGCGGGAGAAGTTGGGCCTTACGAGCAGTACTTC.

The chain couples TRBV12-3 or TRBV12-4 to TRBJ1-1; D gene unclear. The CDR3 totals 13 residues. The ends were cut back, 2 bases at V and 0 bases at J, with 4 bases in the middle. The CDR3 loop is CASSLRLNTEAFF. Written as DNA, the CDR3 is TGTGCCAGCAGTTTACGGTTGAACACTGAAGCTTTCTTT.

The genes are TRBV15 and TRBJ1-5, with unresolved D. CDR1 LNHNV and CDR2 YYDKDF come from the germline V gene (reference sequence). The CDR3 is 15 amino acids. Trimming took 1 base from V and 0 from J, leaving 7 bases between them. As DNA, the CDR3 is TGTGCCACCAGCAGAGGGGCATATAGCAATCAGCCCCAGCATTTT. Its translation is CATSRGAYSNQPQHF.

The chain combines TRBV7-9 with TRBJ1-1; a weak D match, TRBD1 (6 bases). The CDR3 sequence is 13 residues long. Trimming left V 3 bases short and J 5 bases short, with 10 bases between. Germline loops: CDR1 SEHNR, CDR2 FQNEAQ (reference sequence). Written as DNA, the CDR3 is TGTGCCAGCAGCTTCAAAGGGGGTACTGAAGCTTTCTTT. Amino acids: CASSFKGGTEAFF.

This clone appeared once. The chain joins TRBV9 to TRBJ2-7; 7 bases map to TRBD1. Germline CDR1 reads SGDLS; CDR2 reads YYNGEE. V was pared by 3 bases and J by 0 bases, with 12 bases of the junction left unmatched. This CDR3 spans 17 amino acids. In DNA form, the CDR3 reads TGTGCCAGCAGCGCCCCCCTGACAGGGCCGAGCTCCTACGAGCAGTACTTC. Its protein product is CASSAPLTGPSSYEQYF.

This clone appeared once. This chain joins TRBV30 and TRBJ2-2; D gene unclear. The CDR3 runs to 13 residues. Trimming left V 2 bases short and J 5 bases short, with 9 bases between. CDR1 and CDR2 (germline): GTSNPN, SVGIG (reference sequence). The CDR3 reads CAWSLRATGELFF. The CDR3 DNA reads TGTGCCTGGAGTCTGCGCGCTACCGGGGAGCTGTTTTTT.

The V call is TRBV7-3, the J call TRBJ2-2, with 8 nucleotides matching TRBD1. CDR3 length: 19 residues. Trimming at V came to 5 bases and at J to 1 base, leaving 15 bases not matched to a gene. The V gene's germline CDR1 is SGHTA and CDR2 FQGTGA. Written as DNA, the CDR3 is TGTGCCAGCAGCGAATTGGGGGGACAGGTCCTCTTGAACACCGGGGAGCTGTTTTTT. This gives the protein CASSELGGQVLLNTGELFF.

This clone was recorded a few times. The CDR3 region is CASSQDQGGSYTF. The CDR3 DNA sequence: TGCGCCAGCAGCCAAGATCAGGGGGGATCCTACACCTTC. The gene calls are TRBV4-3 and TRBJ1-2; the match to TRBD1 covers 7 bases. The germline gives CDR1 LGHNA, CDR2 YSLEER. V dropped 0 bases and J dropped 10; count of bases not matched to a gene: 5. This CDR3 is 13 amino acids long.

This chain uses TRBV19 with TRBJ1-6; 8 bases align to TRBD1. The CDR3 loop spans 16 amino acids. The germline gives CDR1 LNHDA, CDR2 SQIVND (reference sequence). V shed 10 bases, J shed 0 bases, and the junction held 8 bases outside the gene matches. DNA for the CDR3: TGTGCCACCACGCGGACAGGGAACTCCTATAATTCACCCCTCCACTTT. Its protein product is CATTRTGNSYNSPLHF. Drawing the rest from reference TRBV19 and TRBJ1-6, the complete variable domain is DGGITQSPKYLFRKEGQNVTLSCEQNLNHDAMYWYRQDPGQGLRLIYYSQIVNDFQKGDIAEGYSVSREKKESFPLTVTSAQKNPTAFYLCATTRTGNSYNSPLHFGNGTRLTVT.

This chain links TRBV10-2 with TRBJ1-2, with a possible D match to TRBD1 (6 bases). The CDR3 has 13 residues. Per the germline V gene, CDR1 is WSHSY and CDR2 is SAAADI. V dropped 5 bases and J dropped 4 bases, with 11 bases sitting between them. The CDR3 reads CASSPDRAYGYTF. In DNA form, the CDR3 reads TGCGCCAGCAGTCCGGACAGAGCCTATGGCTACACCTTC.

This clone came up once. The genes are TRBV9 and TRBJ2-7, with 11 bases matching TRBD2. V gave up 0 bases and J gave up 6 bases; unmatched junction bases: 11. Germline V gene lookup returns CDR1 SGDLS and CDR2 YYNGEE. The CDR3 extends over 17 amino acids. CDR3 sequence reads: CASSVAPSTSGSFEQYF. CDR3 sequence (DNA): TGTGCCAGCAGCGTAGCTCCCTCCACTAGCGGGAGTTTCGAGCAGTACTTC.